These 15 T cell receptor beta chains came from one sample sequenced in a study of control samples from healthy donors and cancer patients. Repertoires were generated with immunoSEQ multiplex PCR, while TCRdb's copy carries only in-frame clones and drops some. The sample lists 150,000 or so clones, under 95% occurring once. The sequencing input was blood. All receptors come from a man younger than 35 in good health.

The chain recombines TRBV6-5 with TRBJ1-6; D uncertain. The germline gives CDR1 MNHEY, CDR2 SVGAGI. The length of the CDR3 is 15 residues. Trimming stripped 3 bases from V and 7 bases from J, with 13 bases between. The CDR3 nucleotides read TGTGCCAGCAGTTATGGGAGGACTAAGAATTCACCCCTCCACTTT. It codes for CASSYGRTKNSPLHF.

The chain uses TRBV19 and TRBJ2-3; 8 bases align to TRBD1. Germline assignment: CDR1 LNHDA and CDR2 SQIVND (reference sequence). The J segment lost 11 bases and the V segment lost 6 bases, leaving 10 bases of the junction unmatched. The CDR3 covers 13 residues. CDR3 residues: CASSLGQGVMQYF. DNA for the CDR3: TGTGCCAGTAGCCTCGGACAGGGTGTTATGCAGTATTTT.

V gene TRBV10-3 combines with J gene TRBJ2-2, with unresolved D. This CDR3 comprises 13 residues. The V end lost 6 bases, the J end lost 3 bases, and 8 bases lay between the germline ends. Germline V lookup: CDR1 ENHRY, CDR2 SYGVKD. The CDR3 coding sequence is TGTGCCATCAGAGGGTTGGACACCGGGGAGCTGTTTTTT. This sequence encodes CAIRGLDTGELFF.

The chain links TRBV27 to TRBJ2-7; 8 nucleotides match TRBD1. There are 14 residues in the CDR3. V was clipped by 2 bases and J by 4 bases; unmatched bases: 4. The germline gives CDR1 MNHEY, CDR2 SMNVEV (reference sequence). CDR3 sequence: CASSLNGQGYEQYF. The CDR3 DNA sequence: TGTGCCAGCAGTTTAAACGGACAGGGTTACGAGCAGTACTTC.

The chain employs TRBV11-1 and TRBJ2-3; D call uncertain. Trimming pared 5 bases from V and 2 bases from J, leaving 11 bases between. Looked up from germline, CDR1 is SGHAT and CDR2 is FQDESV (reference sequence). There are 14 residues in the CDR3. CDR3 amino acids: CASSLPPNTDTQYF. CDR3 coding DNA: TGTGCCAGCAGCCTCCCCCCCAACACAGATACGCAGTATTTT.

This clone was seen once. The V call is TRBV27, the J call TRBJ2-3; 13 bases match TRBD2. Germline loops: CDR1 MNHEY, CDR2 SMNVEV (reference sequence). Trimming at V came to 5 bases and at J to 4 bases, leaving 12 bases not matched to a gene. This CDR3 is 18 amino acids long. The CDR3 sequence is CASSRAGTSGVIADTQYF. The CDR3 DNA reads as TGTGCCAGCAGTAGGGCCGGGACTAGCGGGGTAATCGCAGATACGCAGTATTTT.

The V call is TRBV7-2, the J call TRBJ2-7; D remains unclear. CDR1 and CDR2 (germline): SGHTA, FQGNSA. The CDR3 runs to 14 residues. Trimming removed 1 base from V and 3 bases from J, with 10 bases in between. CDR3 in amino acids: CASSLETPIYEQYF. The DNA for the CDR3 is TGTGCCAGCAGCTTAGAGACACCTATCTACGAGCAGTACTTC.

The V call is TRBV7-9, the J call TRBJ2-3; D is ambiguous. The CDR3 length is 15 residues. Germline V lookup: CDR1 SEHNR, CDR2 FQNEAQ (reference sequence). Trimming removed 2 bases from V and 1 base from J, with 10 bases in between. The CDR3 spells CASSLTMAGTDTQYF. Written as DNA, the CDR3 is TGTGCCAGCAGCTTAACTATGGCTGGCACAGATACGCAGTATTTT. The full variable domain, rest sourced from reference TRBV7-9 and TRBJ2-3, is DTGVSQNPRHKITKRGQNVTFRCDPISEHNRLYWYRQTLGQGPEFLTYFQNEAQLEKSRLLSDRFSAERPKGSFSTLEIQRTEQGDSAMYLCASSLTMAGTDTQYFGPGTRLTVL.

The chain uses TRBV4-1 and TRBJ1-3, with 7 positions matching TRBD1. Looked up from germline, CDR1 is MGHRA and CDR2 is YSYEKL. This CDR3 has 16 residues. The junction had 3 bases not matched to a gene; V was cut back by 1 base and J by 0 bases. The DNA for the CDR3 is TGCGCCAGCAGCCAAGGGGACAGATTCTCTGGAAACACCATATATTTT. Protein product: CASSQGDRFSGNTIYF.

The genes are TRBV19 and TRBJ1-5; 10 bases are a match to TRBD1. V lost 5 bases and J lost 6; bases outside the gene matches: 7. Germline loops: CDR1 LNHDA, CDR2 SQIVND (reference sequence). This CDR3 contains 15 residues. The CDR3 DNA sequence: TGTGCCAGTAGTCTAAGACAGGGGGCCGGTCAGCCCCAGCATTTT. Amino acids: CASSLRQGAGQPQHF.

V usage is TRBV24-1 and J usage is TRBJ1-1; possibly TRBD1 for D (5 bases). CDR1 and CDR2 from the germline V gene are KGHDR and SFDVKD. Between the trimmed V and J ends, which lost 4 bases and 1 base, there was a span of 21 bases. There are 18 residues in the CDR3. As DNA, the CDR3 is TGTGCCACCAGTGACGGAAGAGGGGCTCTAATCTCGAACACTGAAGCTTTCTTT. Residues: CATSDGRGALISNTEAFF.

This chain connects TRBV7-6 to TRBJ2-1; 9 bases agree with TRBD1. The CDR3 spans 15 residues. V dropped 1 base and J dropped 6; count of bases not matched to a gene: 4. The germline V gene has CDR1 SGHVS and CDR2 FNYEAQ. DNA of the CDR3: TGTGCCAGCAGCTTAGAACAGGGGGCTGGCAATGAGCAGTTCTTC. Its translation is CASSLEQGAGNEQFF.

CDR3 sequence: CAISESPPGQGYEQYF. Written as DNA, the CDR3 is TGTGCCATCAGTGAGTCGCCCCCGGGACAGGGTTACGAGCAGTACTTC. J is TRBJ2-7 and V is TRBV10-3; the match to TRBD1 covers 9 bases. Losses at the gene ends were 0 bases for V and 4 bases for J; bases not matched to a gene: 7. Germline V CDR1 and CDR2: ENHRY, SYGVKD. CDR3 size: 16 residues.

J is TRBJ2-3 and V is TRBV7-6; 12 bases align to TRBD2. V lost 1 base, J lost 8 bases, and 13 bases stayed unmatched. The CDR3 is made up of 18 amino acids. CDR1 is SGHVS and CDR2 is FNYEAQ in the germline V gene. CDR3 sequence (DNA): TGTGCCAGCAGCTTAGATGGCCTAGCGGGGGGGGCTCTTGCTACGCAGTATTTT. This gives the protein CASSLDGLAGGALATQYF.

Written as DNA, the CDR3 is TGTGCCAGCAGTTTAACAGGAACCACGATCCTGGGGGAAAAACTGTTTTTT. It translates to CASSLTGTTILGEKLFF. The chain has TRBV28 and TRBJ1-4, with a tentative D call TRBD1 (5 bases). With 2 bases removed from V and 8 bases from J, the gap between germline ends came to 21 bases. This CDR3 has 17 residues. Germline V gene sequence: CDR1 MDHEN, CDR2 SYDVKM.